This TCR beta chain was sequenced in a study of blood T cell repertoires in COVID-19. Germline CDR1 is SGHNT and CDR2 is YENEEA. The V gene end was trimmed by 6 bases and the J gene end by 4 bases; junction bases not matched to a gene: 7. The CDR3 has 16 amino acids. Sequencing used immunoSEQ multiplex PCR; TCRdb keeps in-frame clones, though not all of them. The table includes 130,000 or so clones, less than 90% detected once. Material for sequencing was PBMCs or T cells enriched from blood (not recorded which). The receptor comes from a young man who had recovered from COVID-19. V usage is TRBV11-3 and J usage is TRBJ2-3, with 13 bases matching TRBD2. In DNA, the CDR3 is TGTGCCAGCAGTAGAGGACTAGCGGGGGTTTCAGATACGCAGTATTTT. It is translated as CASSRGLAGVSDTQYF. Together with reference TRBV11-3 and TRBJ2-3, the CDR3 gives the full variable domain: EAGVVQSPRYKIIEKKQPVAFWCNPISGHNTLYWYLQNLGQGPELLIRYENEEAVDDSQLPKDRFSAERLKGVDSTLKIQPAELGDSAVYLCASSRGLAGVSDTQYFGPGTRLTVL.